This is a list of T cell receptor beta chains from one sample in a study of molecular identifiers for immune sequencing clone quantification. TCRdb used MiXCR to reprocess the PCR reads, holding one entry per CDR3 protein. This repertoire shows tens of thousands of distinct CDR3 sequences, roughly 22% found once; its top ten account for around 1%. The sequenced sample consisted of naive CD8+ T cells from blood, with Jurkat cell RNA spiked in. These receptors were taken from a human donor in good health. Some libraries in this study had Jurkat cell RNA spiked in. The CDR3 runs from the conserved cysteine through the conserved F or W. A D gene is named only where the DNA matches it firmly. Expanded clones are given a class, and other clones once, few, many or no size at all.

clone size: NA
D gene: NA
J gene: TRBJ2-7
V gene: TRBV7-2
CDR3 DNA: TGTGTCAGCGGCTTAGCCCCAGCCCTGTTCTACGAGCAGTACTTC
CDR3 protein: CVSGLAPALFYEQYF

clone size: NA
D gene: NA
J gene: TRBJ2-7
V gene: TRBV12-2
CDR3 DNA: TGTGCAACCGGACCGATAGCTTCCTACGAGCAGTACTTC
CDR3 protein: CATGPIASYEQYF

clone size: many
D gene: TRBD2
J gene: TRBJ2-5
V gene: TRBV12-5
CDR3 DNA: TGTGCTAGTGGTTTGGCAGGCCCCGCCGGGGGGGCCCAAGAGACCCAGTACTTC
CDR3 protein: CASGLAGPAGGAQETQYF

clone size: many
D gene: NA
J gene: TRBJ2-7
V gene: TRBV4-1
CDR3 DNA: TGCGCCAGCAGCCAACTATTGCAGGGAACCTACGAGCAGTACTTC
CDR3 protein: CASSQLLQGTYEQYF

clone size: many
D gene: TRBD2
J gene: TRBJ2-1
V gene: TRBV12-3/TRBV12-4
CDR3 DNA: TGTGCCAGCAGTGGATCTAGCGGGGGAGCGGTCAGGCAGTTCTTC
CDR3 protein: CASSGSSGGAVRQFF

clone size: many
D gene: NA
J gene: TRBJ2-3
V gene: TRBV10-3
CDR3 DNA: TGTGCCATCAGTGGCCCTCCCGGGGGAGTAATAGATACGCAGTATTTT
CDR3 protein: CAISGPPGGVIDTQYF

clone size: many
D gene: TRBD2
J gene: TRBJ2-3
V gene: TRBV4-3
CDR3 DNA: TGCGCCAGCAGCCAAGAAACCGCGACTAGCGGGATTTTGACAGATACGCAGTATTTT
CDR3 protein: CASSQETATSGILTDTQYF

clone size: many
D gene: NA
J gene: TRBJ1-5
V gene: TRBV5-6
CDR3 DNA: TGTGCCAGCAGCTTTAGGGCAAAGGATCAGCCCCAGCATTTT
CDR3 protein: CASSFRAKDQPQHF

clone size: many
D gene: NA
J gene: TRBJ2-5
V gene: TRBV7-2
CDR3 DNA: TGTGCCAGCAGCTCGGACACCTTCGCAGAGACCCAGTACTTC
CDR3 protein: CASSSDTFAETQYF

clone size: many
D gene: TRBD1
J gene: TRBJ1-5
V gene: TRBV2
CDR3 DNA: TGTGCCAGCAGAATCCCAGGGGGAGTTCAGCCCCAGCATTTT
CDR3 protein: CASRIPGGVQPQHF

clone size: few
D gene: TRBD2
J gene: TRBJ2-7
V gene: TRBV5-4
CDR3 DNA: TGTGCCAGCAGCTGGGGCACGGCGGGAGGGTACGAGCAGTACTTC
CDR3 protein: CASSWGTAGGYEQYF

clone size: few
D gene: TRBD1
J gene: TRBJ1-2
V gene: TRBV29-1
CDR3 DNA: TGCAGCGTTGAAGGTGGACAGGGAGCCTATGGCTACACCTTC
CDR3 protein: CSVEGGQGAYGYTF

clone size: NA
D gene: NA
J gene: TRBJ2-3
V gene: TRBV6-1
CDR3 DNA: TGTGCCCGCAGTGAAGCTCCCAGGGCGGCGGCAGATACGCAGTATTTT
CDR3 protein: CARSEAPRAAADTQYF

clone size: many
D gene: NA
J gene: TRBJ2-1
V gene: TRBV11-2
CDR3 DNA: TGTGCCAGCAGCTTAGAATCTGCTTTCTACAATGAGCAGTTCTTC
CDR3 protein: CASSLESAFYNEQFF

clone size: many
D gene: TRBD2
J gene: TRBJ2-7
V gene: TRBV4-1
CDR3 DNA: TGCGCCAGCAGCTCGGCTAGCGGCTCCTACGAGCAGTACTTC
CDR3 protein: CASSSASGSYEQYF

clone size: NA
D gene: TRBD2
J gene: TRBJ2-1
V gene: TRBV28
CDR3 DNA: TGTGCCAGCAGTCCCCCCTGGACTAGCGGGAGGTACAATGAGCAGTTCTTC
CDR3 protein: CASSPPWTSGRYNEQFF

clone size: many
D gene: NA
J gene: TRBJ1-6
V gene: TRBV9
CDR3 DNA: TGTGCCAGCAGCGGCTCACGGGGCAGTTCACCCCTCCACTTT
CDR3 protein: CASSGSRGSSPLHF

clone size: many
D gene: NA
J gene: TRBJ2-3
V gene: TRBV10-3
CDR3 DNA: TGTGCCATCAGTGACTACACAGATACGCAGTATTTT
CDR3 protein: CAISDYTDTQYF

clone size: many
D gene: TRBD1
J gene: TRBJ2-7
V gene: TRBV20-1
CDR3 DNA: TGCAGTGCCCTCAGCACAGGGACAGGAATAACCTACGAGCAGTACTTC
CDR3 protein: CSALSTGTGITYEQYF

clone size: many
D gene: NA
J gene: TRBJ1-5
V gene: TRBV7-9
CDR3 DNA: TGTGCCAGCAGCAAATCGAATCAGCCCCAGCATTTT
CDR3 protein: CASSKSNQPQHF

clone size: many
D gene: NA
J gene: TRBJ2-6
V gene: TRBV18
CDR3 DNA: TGTGCCAGCTCACCGGGGGTCCTGACCTCTGGGGCCAACGTCCTGACTTTC
CDR3 protein: CASSPGVLTSGANVLTF

clone size: many
D gene: NA
J gene: TRBJ2-1
V gene: TRBV12-3/TRBV12-4
CDR3 DNA: TGTGCCAGCAGCCCCAGTAGCGATGAGCAGTTCTTC
CDR3 protein: CASSPSSDEQFF

clone size: many
D gene: NA
J gene: TRBJ2-3
V gene: TRBV27
CDR3 DNA: TGTGCCAGCAGAGAGCTGTTGGGCAGCACAGATACGCAGTATTTT
CDR3 protein: CASRELLGSTDTQYF

clone size: few
D gene: NA
J gene: TRBJ2-5
V gene: TRBV3-2
CDR3 DNA: TGTGCCAGCAGCCAACTAGCTAGCGGGGGGGCCTACAGACAAGAGACCCAGTACTTC
CDR3 protein: CASSQLASGGAYRQETQYF

clone size: NA
D gene: TRBD1
J gene: TRBJ2-5
V gene: TRBV4-1
CDR3 DNA: TGCGCCAGCAGCCAAGCAGGGACAGGGTTAGAGAGCCGGTACTTC
CDR3 protein: CASSQAGTGLESRYF

clone size: many
D gene: NA
J gene: TRBJ1-2
V gene: TRBV5-8
CDR3 DNA: TGTGCCAGCAGCTACTCAGGGGCCCACTATGGCTACACCTTC
CDR3 protein: CASSYSGAHYGYTF

clone size: many
D gene: TRBD1
J gene: TRBJ2-3
V gene: TRBV12-3/TRBV12-4
CDR3 DNA: TGTGCCAGCCAAGAACCGGGACAGGGGGTAGATACGCAGTATTTT
CDR3 protein: CASQEPGQGVDTQYF

clone size: many
D gene: NA
J gene: TRBJ2-7
V gene: TRBV11-2
CDR3 DNA: TGTGCCAGCAGCTTGATTGTTGGCAGGGAGTACGAGCAGTACTTC
CDR3 protein: CASSLIVGREYEQYF

clone size: NA
D gene: TRBD1
J gene: TRBJ2-5
V gene: TRBV4-1
CDR3 DNA: TGCGCAAGCAGGCAAGAAGGGAACAGGGGATGGGAGACCCAGTACTTC
CDR3 protein: CASRQEGNRGWETQYF

clone size: NA
D gene: NA
J gene: TRBJ2-7
V gene: TRBV19
CDR3 DNA: TGTGCCAGTAGTATCGCCGGGTCCTACGCGCAGTACTTC
CDR3 protein: CASSIAGSYAQYF

clone size: NA
D gene: NA
J gene: TRBJ2-3
V gene: TRBV19
CDR3 DNA: TGTGCCAGTGGTCGTTCCGGGAGTAAGGGGGACGCGCAGTATTTT
CDR3 protein: CASGRSGSKGDAQYF

clone size: medium-sized
D gene: NA
J gene: TRBJ1-1
V gene: TRBV4-3
CDR3 DNA: TGCGCCAGCAGCCACCGCCAGAACTCGGCTGAAGCTTTCTTT
CDR3 protein: CASSHRQNSAEAFF

clone size: many
D gene: NA
J gene: TRBJ2-1
V gene: TRBV7-9
CDR3 DNA: TGTGCCAGCAGCTCAAGGGGGTATGAGCAGTTCTTC
CDR3 protein: CASSSRGYEQFF

clone size: NA
D gene: TRBD2
J gene: TRBJ2-3
V gene: TRBV27
CDR3 DNA: TGTGCCCGCAGTTGGGGGACTACCACTAGCACAGATACGCAGTATTTT
CDR3 protein: CARSWGTTTSTDTQYF

clone size: few
D gene: NA
J gene: TRBJ2-1
V gene: TRBV28
CDR3 DNA: TGTGCCAGCAAAGCAGGGGGGGAATTCTACAATGAGCAGTTCTTC
CDR3 protein: CASKAGGEFYNEQFF

clone size: many
D gene: NA
J gene: TRBJ2-2
V gene: TRBV28
CDR3 DNA: TGTGCCAGCAGTTTAGGAGTTACGAACACCGGGGAGCTGTTTTTT
CDR3 protein: CASSLGVTNTGELFF

clone size: few
D gene: NA
J gene: TRBJ1-1
V gene: TRBV6-2/TRBV6-3
CDR3 DNA: TGTGCCAGCAGTTACGTCCTAGGGATGAACACTGAAGCTTTCTTT
CDR3 protein: CASSYVLGMNTEAFF

clone size: many
D gene: TRBD1
J gene: TRBJ1-6
V gene: TRBV5-5
CDR3 DNA: TGTGCCAGCAGCTGGGGACAGTTTAATTCACCCCTCCACTTT
CDR3 protein: CASSWGQFNSPLHF

clone size: medium-sized
D gene: NA
J gene: TRBJ2-4
V gene: TRBV29-1
CDR3 DNA: TGCAGCGTTGTATCGTCCATTCAGTACTTC
CDR3 protein: CSVVSSIQYF

clone size: few
D gene: NA
J gene: TRBJ1-5
V gene: TRBV7-9
CDR3 DNA: TGTGCCAGCAGCCCAACAGGGAGTTCCAATCAGCCCCAGCATTTT
CDR3 protein: CASSPTGSSNQPQHF